This note documents a single T cell receptor (beta chain) sequence. Its antigen is unknown. This entry belongs to a study of cytomegalovirus exposure and HLA in healthy donors. General study findings and limits: Researchers counted around 170 TCR beta chains as cytomegalovirus-associated. Confirmation in vitro established that three CMV-associated chains were specific for CMV antigens.

Donors were ostensibly healthy at sampling, although undocumented immune exposures were probable. The primer mix had 60 Vbeta and 13 Jbeta primers. Some clones are missing from TCRdb's copy, which holds only in-frame ones; the method was immunoSEQ multiplex PCR. The sample has some 250,000 clones, roughly 87% seen once. V shed 4 bases, J shed 7 bases, and the junction held 8 bases outside the gene matches. The CDR3 totals 17 residues. Germline CDR1 and CDR2: LGHNA and YSLEER. The sequenced material came from PBMCs. The V gene is TRBV4-3, the J gene TRBJ2-2; 14 bases match TRBD2. The clonotype originates from a woman between 40 and 55 years old in good health and CMV-seropositive. The CDR3 DNA is TGCGCCAGCAGCCCGGGACTAGCGGGAGAAAATGTCGGGGAGCTGTTTTTT. Protein product: CASSPGLAGENVGELFF.